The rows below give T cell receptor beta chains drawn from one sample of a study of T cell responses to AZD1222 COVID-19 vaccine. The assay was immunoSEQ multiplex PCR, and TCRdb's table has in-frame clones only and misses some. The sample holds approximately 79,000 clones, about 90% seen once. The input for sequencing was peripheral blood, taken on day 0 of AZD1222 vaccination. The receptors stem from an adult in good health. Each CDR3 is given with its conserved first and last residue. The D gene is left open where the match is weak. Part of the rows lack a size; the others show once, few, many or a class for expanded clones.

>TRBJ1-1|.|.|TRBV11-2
TGTGCCAGCAGCTTAGGGGTAACAGAAGCTTTCTTT
CASSLGVTEAFF
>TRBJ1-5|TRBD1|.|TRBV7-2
TGTGCCAGCAGCTCTAGGACAGGGGGCCATGCTCAGCCCCAGCATTTT
CASSSRTGGHAQPQHF
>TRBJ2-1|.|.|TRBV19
TGTGCCAGTAGTGCCCAAACTAGGCTCGTTTACAATGAGCAGTTCTTC
CASSAQTRLVYNEQFF
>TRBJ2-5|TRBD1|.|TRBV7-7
TGTGCTAGCAGCTTGAACACAGGGGAAGAGACCCAGTACTTC
CASSLNTGEETQYF
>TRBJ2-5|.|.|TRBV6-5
TGTGCCAGCAAGTTGGGTACCTCACAAGAGACCCAGTACTTC
CASKLGTSQETQYF
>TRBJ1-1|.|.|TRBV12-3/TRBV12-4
TGTGCCAGCAGTACCCATCCCGCTGAAGCTTTCTTT
CASSTHPAEAFF
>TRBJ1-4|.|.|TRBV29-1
TGCAGCGTTGGAAGGAATGAAAAACTGTTTTTT
CSVGRNEKLFF
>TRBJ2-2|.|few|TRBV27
TGTGCCAGCAGCTTAGTAACGGCGAGGACATCCAAGGACGGGGAGCTGTTTTTT
CASSLVTARTSKDGELFF
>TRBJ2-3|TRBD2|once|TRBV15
TGTGCCACCAGCAGTAGCGGGAGTACAGATACGCAGTATTTT
CATSSSGSTDTQYF
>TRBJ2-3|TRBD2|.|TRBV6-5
TGTGCCAGCAGGACGGGACTAGCGGGAGCGGATACGCAGTATTTT
CASRTGLAGADTQYF
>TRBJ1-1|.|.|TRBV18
TGTGCCAGCTCACCACAGGGGATGACTGAAGCTTTCTTT
CASSPQGMTEAFF